This TCR beta chain appears in the sequencing data of a study of T-cell memory formation after mild COVID-19. Whole-study context: Among the donors, TCR clusters were largely specific to each donor. Points from the study as a whole: Mostly located in CM and EM were contracting CD4+ clones, with contracting CD8+ clones located in EMRA. Pre-infection memory showed some responding clones, and this suggested that cross-reactive memory joined. Whether second-wave clones peaking at day 37 were SARS-CoV-2 specific went unconfirmed.

In TCRdb, the 5' RACE reads were re-called with MiXCR into one record per CDR3 protein. The table lists 200,000 to 250,000 distinct CDR3 sequences, approximately 10% of them singletons. In the case of this clonotype: Antigen specificity is unknown.

Sequenced input: PBMCs or a T cell subset sorted from them (not recorded which). This sequence was found in a man aged 18 to 29 who had mild COVID-19 (a few samples of this study predate the infection). Cell type and time point are not known.

The chain's CDR3 is CASSLSGANTGELFF. The CDR3 coding sequence is TGTGCCAGCAGTTTATCAGGGGCAAATACCGGGGAGCTGTTTTTT. The chain has TRBV12-3 or TRBV12-4 and TRBJ2-2; a possible D gene is TRBD1 (6 bases). This CDR3 comprises 15 residues. V was trimmed by 2 bases and J by 5 bases, leaving 12 bases between them.